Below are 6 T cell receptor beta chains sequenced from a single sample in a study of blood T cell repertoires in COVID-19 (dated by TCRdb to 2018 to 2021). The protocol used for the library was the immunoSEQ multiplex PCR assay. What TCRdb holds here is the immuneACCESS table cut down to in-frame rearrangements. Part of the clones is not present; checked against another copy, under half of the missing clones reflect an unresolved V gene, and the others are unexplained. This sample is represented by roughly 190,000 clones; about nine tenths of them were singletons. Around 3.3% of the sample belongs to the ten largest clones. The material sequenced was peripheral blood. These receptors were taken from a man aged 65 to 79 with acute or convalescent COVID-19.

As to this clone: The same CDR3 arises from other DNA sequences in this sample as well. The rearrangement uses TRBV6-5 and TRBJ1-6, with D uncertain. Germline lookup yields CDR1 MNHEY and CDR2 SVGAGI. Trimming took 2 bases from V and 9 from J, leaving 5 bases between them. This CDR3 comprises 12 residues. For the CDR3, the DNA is TGTGCCAGCAGTTACCTCCGTTCACCCCTCCACTTT. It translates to CASSYLRSPLHF.

The DNA of the CDR3 is TGTGCCAGCAGTTATCTCAAGCTGACTAGGGACCCTTACGAGCAGTACTTC. Protein: CASSYLKLTRDPYEQYF. V usage is TRBV6-2 or TRBV6-3 and J usage is TRBJ2-7; D is perhaps TRBD2 (6 bases). The CDR3 has 17 amino acids. Looked up from germline, CDR1 is MNHEY and CDR2 is SVGEGT. The V end lost 3 bases, the J end lost 4 bases, and 22 bases lay between the germline ends.

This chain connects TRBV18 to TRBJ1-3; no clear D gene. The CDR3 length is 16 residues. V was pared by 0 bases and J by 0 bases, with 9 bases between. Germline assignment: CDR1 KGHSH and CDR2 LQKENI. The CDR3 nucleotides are TGTGCCAGCTCACCACCCCGGGTCGTCTCTGGAAACACCATATATTTT. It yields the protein CASSPPRVVSGNTIYF.

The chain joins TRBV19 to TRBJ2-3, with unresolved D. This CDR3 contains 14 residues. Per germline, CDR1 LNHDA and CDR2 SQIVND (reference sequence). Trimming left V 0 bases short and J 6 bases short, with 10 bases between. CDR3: CASSIDQATDTQYF. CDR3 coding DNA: TGTGCCAGTAGTATAGATCAAGCGACTGATACGCAGTATTTT.

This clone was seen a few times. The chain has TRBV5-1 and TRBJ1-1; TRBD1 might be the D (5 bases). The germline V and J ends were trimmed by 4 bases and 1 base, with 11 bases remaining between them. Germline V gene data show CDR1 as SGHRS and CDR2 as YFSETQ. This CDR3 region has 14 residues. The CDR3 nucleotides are TGCGCCAGCAGCCTGGTGGGGCCGAACACTGAAGCTTTCTTT. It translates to CASSLVGPNTEAFF.

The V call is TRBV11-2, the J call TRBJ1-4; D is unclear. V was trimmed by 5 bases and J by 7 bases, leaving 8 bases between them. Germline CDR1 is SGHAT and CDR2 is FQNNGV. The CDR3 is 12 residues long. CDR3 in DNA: TGTGCCAGCAGCCCAGCAGGTGAAAAACTGTTTTTT. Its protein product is CASSPAGEKLFF.